Sequencing of this T cell receptor (beta chain) was carried out in a study of blood T cell repertoires in COVID-19. Whole-study context: Nucleic acid was either cDNA or gDNA, and it came from T cells, B-cell-depleted T cells, or PBMCs.

Trimming stripped 0 bases from V and 3 bases from J, with 14 bases between. The CDR3 is made up of 16 amino acids. The germline V gene encodes CDR1 SGHRS and CDR2 YFSETQ. TCRdb keeps only in-frame clones here, not all; method: immunoSEQ multiplex PCR. The sample shows some 150,000 clones, about 76% of them seen only once. The chain carries TRBV5-1 and TRBJ2-3, with D possibly TRBD2 on 7 matching bases. The receptor's source is a woman in her sixties or seventies with active or convalescent COVID-19. Sequencing was done on a sample of peripheral blood. The CDR3 is CASSLVGGRITDTQYF. The DNA for the CDR3 is TGCGCCAGCAGCTTGGTCGGGGGGCGTATAACAGATACGCAGTATTTT.